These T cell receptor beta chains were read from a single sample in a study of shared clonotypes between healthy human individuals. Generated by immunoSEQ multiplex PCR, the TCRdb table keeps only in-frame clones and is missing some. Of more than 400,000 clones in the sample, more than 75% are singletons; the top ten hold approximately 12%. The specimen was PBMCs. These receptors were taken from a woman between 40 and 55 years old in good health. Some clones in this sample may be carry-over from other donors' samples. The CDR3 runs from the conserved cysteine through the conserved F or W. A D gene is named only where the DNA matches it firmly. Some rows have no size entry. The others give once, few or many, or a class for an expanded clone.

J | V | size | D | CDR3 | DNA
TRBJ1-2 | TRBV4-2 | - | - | CASSQDESFYGYTF | TGTGCCAGCAGCCAAGATGAAAGCTTCTATGGCTACACCTTC
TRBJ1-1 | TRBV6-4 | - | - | CASSDGENTEAFF | TGTGCCAGCAGTGACGGGGAGAACACTGAAGCTTTCTTT
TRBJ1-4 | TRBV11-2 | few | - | CASSLIGGGINEKLFF | TGTGCCAGCAGCTTGATAGGAGGGGGGATTAATGAAAAACTGTTTTTT
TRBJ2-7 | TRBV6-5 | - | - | CASSTKGRNEQYF | TGTGCCAGCAGTACGAAGGGGAGGAACGAGCAGTACTTC
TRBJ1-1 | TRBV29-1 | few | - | CSVGGTFTEAFF | TGCAGCGTTGGAGGGACTTTCACTGAAGCTTTCTTT
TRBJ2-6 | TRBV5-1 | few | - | CASSLIVSGANVLTF | TGCGCCAGCAGCTTAATAGTCTCTGGGGCCAACGTCCTGACTTTC
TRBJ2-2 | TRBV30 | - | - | CAWTRSLNTGELFF | TGTGCCTGGACCAGAAGCCTAAACACCGGGGAGCTGTTTTTT
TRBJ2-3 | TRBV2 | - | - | CASSEWGSGNTQYF | TGTGCCAGCAGTGAATGGGGTAGCGGCAATACGCAGTATTTT
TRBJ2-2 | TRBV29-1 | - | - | CSVEDRVPAGELFF | TGCAGCGTTGAAGATAGAGTCCCAGCCGGGGAGCTGTTTTTT
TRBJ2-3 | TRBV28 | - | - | CASRDGITDTQYF | TGTGCCAGCAGGGACGGGATCACAGATACGCAGTATTTT
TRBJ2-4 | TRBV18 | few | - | CASSPPNLRPASIQYF | TGTGCCAGCTCACCGCCCAATTTACGACCGGCCAGCATTCAGTACTTC
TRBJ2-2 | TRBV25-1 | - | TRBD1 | CASSGRTGGITGELFF | TGTGCCAGCAGTGGTAGGACAGGGGGCATCACCGGGGAGCTGTTTTTT
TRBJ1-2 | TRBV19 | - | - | CASSMDGSYGYTF | TGTGCCAGTAGTATGGACGGCTCCTATGGCTACACCTTC
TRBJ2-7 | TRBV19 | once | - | CASSTGQAGYEQYF | TGTGCCAGTAGTACCGGACAGGCGGGGTACGAGCAGTACTTC
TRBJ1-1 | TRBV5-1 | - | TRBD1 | CASSFGTGGEAFF | TGCGCCAGCAGCTTCGGGACAGGGGGCGAAGCTTTCTTT
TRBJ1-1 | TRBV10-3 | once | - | CAISESGGNTEAFF | TGTGCCATCAGTGAGTCTGGAGGGAACACTGAAGCTTTCTTT
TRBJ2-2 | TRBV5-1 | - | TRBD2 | CASSQMTSGLTGELFF | TGCGCCAGCAGCCAGATGACTAGCGGACTCACCGGGGAGCTGTTTTTT
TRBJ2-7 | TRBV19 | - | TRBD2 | CASSTLAGTYEQYF | TGTGCCAGTAGTACCCTAGCGGGGACCTACGAGCAGTACTTC
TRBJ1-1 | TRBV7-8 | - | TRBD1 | CASSPFRDRATEAFF | TGTGCCAGCAGCCCCTTCCGGGACAGGGCGACTGAAGCTTTCTTT
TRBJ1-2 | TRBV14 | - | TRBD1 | CASSQSGQHYGYTF | TGTGCCAGCAGCCAATCGGGACAGCACTATGGCTACACCTTC
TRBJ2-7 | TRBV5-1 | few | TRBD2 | CASSVGTSGSYEQYF | TGCGCCAGCAGTGTTGGGACTAGCGGCTCCTACGAGCAGTACTTC
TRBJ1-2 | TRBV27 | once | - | CASSFSGNYGYTF | TGTGCCAGCAGTTTCTCAGGGAACTATGGCTACACCTTC
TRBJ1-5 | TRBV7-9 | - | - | CASREGDWGNQPQHF | TGTGCCAGCAGAGAGGGGGACTGGGGCAATCAGCCCCAGCATTTT
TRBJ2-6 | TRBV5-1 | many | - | CATTERSGANVLTF | TGCGCCACCACTGAGAGGTCTGGGGCCAACGTCCTGACTTTC
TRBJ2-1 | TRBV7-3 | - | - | CASSLSAANNEQFF | TGTGCCAGCAGCTTATCTGCGGCTAACAATGAGCAGTTCTTC
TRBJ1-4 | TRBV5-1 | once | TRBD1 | CASSLDLRTGVKLFF | TGCGCCAGCAGCTTGGATCTCCGGACAGGGGTAAAACTGTTTTTT
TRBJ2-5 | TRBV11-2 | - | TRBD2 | CASSSNLAGVGETQYF | TGTGCCAGCAGCTCAAATTTAGCGGGAGTCGGTGAGACCCAGTACTTC